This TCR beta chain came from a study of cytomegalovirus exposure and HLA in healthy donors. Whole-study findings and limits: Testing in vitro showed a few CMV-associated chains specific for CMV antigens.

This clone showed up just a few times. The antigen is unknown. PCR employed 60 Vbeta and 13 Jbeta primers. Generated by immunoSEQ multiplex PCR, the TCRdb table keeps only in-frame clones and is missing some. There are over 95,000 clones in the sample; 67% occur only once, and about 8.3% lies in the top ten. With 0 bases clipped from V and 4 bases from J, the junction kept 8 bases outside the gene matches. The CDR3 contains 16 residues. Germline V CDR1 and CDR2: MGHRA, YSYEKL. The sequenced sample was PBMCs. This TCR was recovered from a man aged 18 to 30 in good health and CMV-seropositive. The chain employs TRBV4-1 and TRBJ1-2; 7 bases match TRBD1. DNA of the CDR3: TGCGCCAGCAGCCAAGAAACCAGGGGGATTAGCTATGGCTACACCTTC. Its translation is CASSQETRGISYGYTF.